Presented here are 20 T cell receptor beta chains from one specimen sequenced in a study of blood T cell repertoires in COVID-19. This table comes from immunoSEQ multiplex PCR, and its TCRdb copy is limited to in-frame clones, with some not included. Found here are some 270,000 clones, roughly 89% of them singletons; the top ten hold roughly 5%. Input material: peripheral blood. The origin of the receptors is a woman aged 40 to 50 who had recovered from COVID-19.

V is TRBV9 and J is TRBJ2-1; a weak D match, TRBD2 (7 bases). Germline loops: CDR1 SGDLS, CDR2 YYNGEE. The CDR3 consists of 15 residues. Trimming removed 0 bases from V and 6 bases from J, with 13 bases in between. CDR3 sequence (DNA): TGTGCCAGCAGCGTAGTCTGGAGGGGGGGCAATGAGCAGTTCTTC. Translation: CASSVVWRGGNEQFF.

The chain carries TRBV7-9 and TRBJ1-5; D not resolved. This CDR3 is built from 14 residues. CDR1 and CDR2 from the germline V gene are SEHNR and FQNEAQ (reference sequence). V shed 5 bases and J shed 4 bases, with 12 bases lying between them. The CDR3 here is CASSPGTYNQPQHF. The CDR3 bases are TGTGCCAGCAGCCCGGGAACTTATAATCAGCCCCAGCATTTT. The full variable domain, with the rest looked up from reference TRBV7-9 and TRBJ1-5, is DTGVSQNPRHKITKRGQNVTFRCDPISEHNRLYWYRQTLGQGPEFLTYFQNEAQLEKSRLLSDRFSAERPKGSFSTLEIQRTEQGDSAMYLCASSPGTYNQPQHFGDGTRLSIL.

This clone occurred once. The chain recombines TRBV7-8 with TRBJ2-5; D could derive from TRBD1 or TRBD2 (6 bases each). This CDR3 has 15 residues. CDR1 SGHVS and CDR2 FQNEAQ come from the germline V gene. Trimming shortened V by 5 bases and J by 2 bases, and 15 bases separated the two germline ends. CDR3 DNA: TGTGCCAGCAGCCTAGGGGGAGGTTGGCAAGAGACCCAGTACTTC. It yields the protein CASSLGGGWQETQYF.

CDR3: CASSRSGVDTGELFF. CDR3 bases: TGTGCCAGCAGCCGCTCCGGGGTTGACACCGGGGAGCTGTTTTTT. This sequence joins TRBV6-5 and TRBJ2-2, with a possible D match to TRBD2 (5 bases). The length of the CDR3 is 15 residues. Trimming removed 6 bases from V and 3 bases from J, with 14 bases in between. Per the germline V gene, CDR1 is MNHEY and CDR2 is SVGAGI.

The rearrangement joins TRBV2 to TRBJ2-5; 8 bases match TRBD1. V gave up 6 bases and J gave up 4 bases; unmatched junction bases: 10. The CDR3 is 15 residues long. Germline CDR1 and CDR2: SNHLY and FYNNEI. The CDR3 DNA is TGTGCCAGCAGGGGTGGGACAGGCCGGCGAGAGACCCAGTACTTC. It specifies CASRGGTGRRETQYF.

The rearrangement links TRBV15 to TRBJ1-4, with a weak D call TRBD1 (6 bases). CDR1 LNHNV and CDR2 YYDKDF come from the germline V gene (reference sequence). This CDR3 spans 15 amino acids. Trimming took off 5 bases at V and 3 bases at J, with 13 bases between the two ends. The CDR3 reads CATSRGGAANEKLFF. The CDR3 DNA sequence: TGTGCCACCAGCCGTGGGGGGGCGGCTAATGAAAAACTGTTTTTT.

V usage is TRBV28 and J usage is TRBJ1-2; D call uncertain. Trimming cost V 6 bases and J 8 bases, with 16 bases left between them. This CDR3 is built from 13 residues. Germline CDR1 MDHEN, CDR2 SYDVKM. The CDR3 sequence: CASSRLLVGGYTF. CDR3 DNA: TGTGCCAGCAGCCGCCTCCTTGTGGGCGGCTACACCTTC.

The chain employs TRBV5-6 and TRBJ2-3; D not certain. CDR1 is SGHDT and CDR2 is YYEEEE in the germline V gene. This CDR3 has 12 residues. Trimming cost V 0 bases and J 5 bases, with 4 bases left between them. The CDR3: CASSLGVDTQYF. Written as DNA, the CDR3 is TGTGCCAGCAGCTTGGGCGTAGATACGCAGTATTTT.

The CDR3 protein is CASSFGGQGYEQYV. For the CDR3, the DNA is TGTGCCAGCAGTTTTGGCGGACAGGGGTACGAGCAGTACGTC. The chain recombines TRBV28 with TRBJ2-7, with 9 bases that match TRBD1. V lost 3 bases and J lost 4; bases outside the gene matches: 4. Germline values: CDR1 MDHEN, CDR2 SYDVKM. This CDR3 has 14 residues.

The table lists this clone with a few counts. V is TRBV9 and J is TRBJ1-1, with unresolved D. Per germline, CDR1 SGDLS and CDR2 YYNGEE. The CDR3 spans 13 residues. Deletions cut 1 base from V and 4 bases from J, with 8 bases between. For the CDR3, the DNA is TGTGCCAGCAGCGTACACATCTCCACTGAAGCTTTCTTT. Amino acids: CASSVHISTEAFF.

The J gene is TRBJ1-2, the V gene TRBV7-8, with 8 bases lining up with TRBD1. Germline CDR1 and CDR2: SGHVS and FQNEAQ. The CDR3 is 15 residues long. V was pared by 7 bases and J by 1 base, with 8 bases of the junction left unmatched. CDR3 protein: CASTNQGAVNYGYTF. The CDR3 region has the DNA TGTGCCAGCACAAATCAGGGGGCGGTTAACTATGGCTACACCTTC.

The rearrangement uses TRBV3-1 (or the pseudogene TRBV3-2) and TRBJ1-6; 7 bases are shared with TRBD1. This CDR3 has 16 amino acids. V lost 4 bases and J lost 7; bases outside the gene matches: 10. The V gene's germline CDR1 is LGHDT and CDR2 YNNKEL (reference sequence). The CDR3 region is CASSPLSTGLNSPLHF. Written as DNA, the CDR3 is TGTGCCAGCAGCCCCCTTTCGACAGGGTTGAATTCACCCCTCCACTTT.

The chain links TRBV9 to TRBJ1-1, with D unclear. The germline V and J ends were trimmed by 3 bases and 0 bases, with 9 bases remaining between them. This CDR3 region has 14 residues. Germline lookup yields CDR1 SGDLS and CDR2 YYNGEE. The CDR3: CASSGAGLNTEAFF. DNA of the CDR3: TGTGCCAGCAGCGGTGCGGGTTTGAACACTGAAGCTTTCTTT. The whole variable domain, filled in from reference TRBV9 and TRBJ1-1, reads DSGVTQTPKHLITATGQRVTLRCSPRSGDLSVYWYQQSLDQGLQFLIQYYNGEERAKGNILERFSAQQFPDLHSELNLSSLELGDSALYFCASSGAGLNTEAFFGQGTRLTVV.

CDR3 loop: CASSPGTSGSYEQYV. DNA for the CDR3: TGTGCCAGCAGCCCGGGGACTAGCGGCTCCTACGAGCAGTACGTC. The rearrangement joins TRBV11-2 to TRBJ2-7; the match to TRBD2 covers 11 bases. Germline CDR1 is SGHAT and CDR2 is FQNNGV. This CDR3 spans 15 amino acids. With 5 bases clipped from V and 0 bases from J, the junction kept 3 bases outside the gene matches.

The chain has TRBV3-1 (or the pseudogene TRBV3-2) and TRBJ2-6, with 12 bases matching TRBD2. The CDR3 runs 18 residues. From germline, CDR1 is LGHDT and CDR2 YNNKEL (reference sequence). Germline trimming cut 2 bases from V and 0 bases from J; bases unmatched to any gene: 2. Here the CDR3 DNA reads TGTGCCAGCAGCCAACTAGCGGGAGGGCCCTCTGGGGCCAACGTCCTGACTTTC. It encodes CASSQLAGGPSGANVLTF.

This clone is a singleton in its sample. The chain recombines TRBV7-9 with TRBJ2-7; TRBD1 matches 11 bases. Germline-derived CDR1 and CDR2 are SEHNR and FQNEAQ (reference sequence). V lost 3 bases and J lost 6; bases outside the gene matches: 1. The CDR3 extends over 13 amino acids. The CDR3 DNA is TGTGCCAGCAGCTTCGGGACAGGGGGCGAGCAGTACTTC. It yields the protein CASSFGTGGEQYF.

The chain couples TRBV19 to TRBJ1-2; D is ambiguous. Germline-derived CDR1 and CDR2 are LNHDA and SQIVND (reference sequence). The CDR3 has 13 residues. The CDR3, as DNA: TGTGCTTCCACCCGGGGAGGCAACTATGGCTACACCTTC. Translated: CASTRGGNYGYTF.

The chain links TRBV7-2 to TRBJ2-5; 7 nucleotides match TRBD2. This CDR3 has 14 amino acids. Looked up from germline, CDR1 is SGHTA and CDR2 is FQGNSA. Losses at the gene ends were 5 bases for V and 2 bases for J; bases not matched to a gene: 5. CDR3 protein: CASSGPGLQETQYF. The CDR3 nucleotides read TGTGCCAGCAGCGGGCCGGGACTACAAGAGACCCAGTACTTC.

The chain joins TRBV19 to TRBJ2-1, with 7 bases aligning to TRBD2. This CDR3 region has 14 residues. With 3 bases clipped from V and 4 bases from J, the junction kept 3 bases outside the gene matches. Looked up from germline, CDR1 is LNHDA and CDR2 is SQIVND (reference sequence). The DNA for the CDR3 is TGTGCCAGTAGTATCGGGACTAATTACAATGAGCAGTTCTTC. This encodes CASSIGTNYNEQFF.

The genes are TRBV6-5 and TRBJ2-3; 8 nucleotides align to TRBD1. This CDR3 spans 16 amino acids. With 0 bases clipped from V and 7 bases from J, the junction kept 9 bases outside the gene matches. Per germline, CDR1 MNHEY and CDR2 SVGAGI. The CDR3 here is CASSYSRTGQGHTQYF. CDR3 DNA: TGTGCCAGCAGTTACTCCAGGACAGGGCAGGGCCATACGCAGTATTTT.